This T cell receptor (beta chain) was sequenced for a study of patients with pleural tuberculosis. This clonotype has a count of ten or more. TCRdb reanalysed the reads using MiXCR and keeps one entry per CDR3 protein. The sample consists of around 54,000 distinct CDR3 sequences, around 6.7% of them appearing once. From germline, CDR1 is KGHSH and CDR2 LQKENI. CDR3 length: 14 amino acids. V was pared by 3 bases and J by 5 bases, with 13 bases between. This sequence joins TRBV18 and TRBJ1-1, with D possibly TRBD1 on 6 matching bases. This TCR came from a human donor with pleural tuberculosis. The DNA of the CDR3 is TGTGCCAGCTCACCGAGGGGGGCGAGAACTGAAGCTTTCTTT. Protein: CASSPRGARTEAFF.